These 23 T cell receptor beta chains share one sample of origin, sequenced in a study of CD8 T cells in Susac syndrome. Random hexamers served to reverse transcribe roughly 0.45 to 1 ug RNA. TCRdb used MiXCR to reprocess the immunoSEQ multiplex PCR reads, holding one entry per CDR3 protein. The data show some 52,000 distinct CDR3 sequences, with 93% seen just once and 0.5% to 0.6% held by the top ten. The sample comprised CD8+ T cells from PBMCs. Source of these receptors: a human donor with multiple sclerosis.

V is TRBV4-1 and J is TRBJ1-1; possible D gene TRBD1, 6 bases. Germline CDR1 is MGHRA and CDR2 is YSYEKL. The CDR3 length is 16 residues. V lost 1 base, J lost 5 bases, and 17 bases lay in between. The CDR3 loop reads CASSQGGRGVRTEAFF. The CDR3 coding sequence is TGCGCCAGCAGCCAAGGGGGCAGGGGAGTGAGGACTGAAGCTTTCTTT.

The V call is TRBV19, the J call TRBJ2-7; D is perhaps TRBD2 (5 bases). CDR1 LNHDA and CDR2 SQIVND come from the germline V gene (reference sequence). The CDR3 totals 13 residues. V lost 3 bases, J lost 1 base, and 7 bases lay in between. This chain's CDR3 is CASSISESYEQYF. Here the CDR3 DNA reads TGTGCCAGTAGTATTAGCGAGTCCTACGAGCAGTACTTC.

This clonotype came up once. The V gene is TRBV7-8, the J gene TRBJ2-5; 10 bases line up with TRBD1. From germline, CDR1 is SGHVS and CDR2 FQNEAQ. J was trimmed by 2 bases and V by 3 bases; bases with no gene match: 9. This CDR3 contains 17 residues. The DNA for the CDR3 is TGTGCCAGCAGCTTCGGGACAGGGGAAAGGCAGCAAGAGACCCAGTACTTC. This sequence encodes CASSFGTGERQQETQYF.

This chain joins TRBV29-1 and TRBJ2-7; D call uncertain. V was clipped by 5 bases and J by 3 bases, with 11 bases between them. This CDR3 region has 12 residues. CDR1 is SQVTM and CDR2 is ANQGSEA in the germline V gene. The CDR3 here is CSVISQVYEQYF. CDR3 DNA: TGCAGCGTTATCTCCCAGGTCTACGAGCAGTACTTC.

V gene TRBV2 combines with J gene TRBJ2-1, with D perhaps matching TRBD2 (6 bases). The CDR3 is 15 amino acids. V lost 7 bases, J lost 6 bases, and 19 bases lay in between. Germline V gene data show CDR1 as SNHLY and CDR2 as FYNNEI. CDR3 bases: TGTGCCAGCACTCAGGGTTTCGCGGGGATCAATGAGCAGTTCTTC. Protein product: CASTQGFAGINEQFF.

The J gene is TRBJ2-3, the V gene TRBV6-4; the D gene is possibly TRBD1 (6 bases). Trimming removed 0 bases from V and 4 bases from J, with 14 bases in between. The CDR3 spans 16 residues. The V gene's germline CDR1 is MRHNA and CDR2 SNTAGT. CDR3 region: CASSDSGVSGADTQYF. The CDR3 DNA follows: TGTGCCAGCAGTGACTCAGGGGTCTCAGGGGCAGATACGCAGTATTTT.

The CDR3 nucleotides are TGTGCCTGGAGTAAAAGCCCCAGCGGACGTCCAGGGGGCCAGAACACTGAAGCTTTCTTT. Encoded protein: CAWSKSPSGRPGGQNTEAFF. The chain has TRBV30 and TRBJ1-1; 8 bases are shared with TRBD1. This CDR3 has 20 residues. Germline CDR1 and CDR2: GTSNPN and SVGIG (reference sequence). V lost 2 bases to trimming and J lost 1 base; unmatched junction nucleotides: 21. The complete variable domain, with remaining parts taken from reference TRBV30 and TRBJ1-1, reads SQTIHQWPATLVQPVGSPLSLECTVEGTSNPNLYWYRQAAGRGLQLLFYSVGIGQISSEVPQNLSASRPQDRQFILSSKKLLLSDSGFYLCAWSKSPSGRPGGQNTEAFFGQGTRLTVV.

The V gene is TRBV6-2 or TRBV6-3, the J gene TRBJ1-1, with D unclear. The V gene's germline CDR1 is MNHEY and CDR2 SVGEGT. V gave up 0 bases and J gave up 0 bases, with 8 bases separating them. CDR3 length: 15 amino acids. As DNA, the CDR3 is TGTGCCAGCAGTTACTCCTGGGAAATGAACACTGAAGCTTTCTTT. This gives the protein CASSYSWEMNTEAFF.

This sequence joins TRBV27 and TRBJ2-2; D not resolved. V lost 6 bases and J 2 bases, leaving 13 bases between the germline ends. Germline V gives CDR1 MNHEY, CDR2 SMNVEV (reference sequence). This CDR3 spans 15 amino acids. The DNA of the CDR3 is TGTGCCAGCAGGCCACAGTCAACCAACACCGGGGAGCTGTTTTTT. As protein: CASRPQSTNTGELFF.

CDR3 DNA: TGTGCCAGCAGTTTATGGCCGGGGCAAGAGACCCAGTACTTC. It codes for CASSLWPGQETQYF. The chain recombines TRBV12-3 or TRBV12-4 with TRBJ2-5; a possible D gene is TRBD2 (5 bases). CDR3 size: 14 residues. Between the trimmed V and J ends, which lost 2 bases and 2 bases, there was a span of 9 bases.

CDR3 in DNA: TGTGCCAGCACCATTGGGGACATCTATGGCTACACCTTC. Translated: CASTIGDIYGYTF. The chain couples TRBV6-6 to TRBJ1-2, with D perhaps matching TRBD1 (6 bases). The CDR3 has 13 residues. The V gene lost 7 bases and the J gene lost 4 bases, with 13 bases spanning the gap. Germline V gene data show CDR1 as MNHNY and CDR2 as SVGAGI (reference sequence).

This chain links TRBV12-3 or TRBV12-4 with TRBJ2-7, with TRBD2 identical over 11 bases. The ends lost 4 bases at V and 3 bases at J; junction bases unmatched: 5. The CDR3 totals 15 residues. In DNA, the CDR3 is TGTGCCAGCAGTTCCGGACTAGCGGGTCGCTACGAGCAGTACTTC. Translating gives CASSSGLAGRYEQYF.

The chain couples TRBV6-2 or TRBV6-3 to TRBJ1-1; the D gene is possibly TRBD1 (6 bases). CDR1 MNHEY and CDR2 SVGEGT come from the germline V gene. V lost 0 bases, J lost 4 bases, and 15 bases lay in between. This CDR3 region has 16 residues. The CDR3 region is CASSYSPSGDGTEAFF. The CDR3 region has the DNA TGTGCCAGCAGTTACTCGCCCTCAGGGGATGGCACTGAAGCTTTCTTT.

The V gene is TRBV7-8, the J gene TRBJ2-6, with D possibly being TRBD1 or TRBD2 (5 bases each). Trimming left V 0 bases short and J 0 bases short, with 9 bases between. The germline CDR1 and CDR2 sequences are SGHVS and FQNEAQ. The length of the CDR3 is 17 residues. The CDR3 here is CASSLAGTGSGANVLTF. CDR3 nucleotides: TGTGCCAGCAGCTTAGCAGGGACGGGCTCTGGGGCCAACGTCCTGACTTTC.

V gene TRBV7-3 combines with J gene TRBJ1-2; no clear D. The CDR3 extends over 14 amino acids. In germline, CDR1 is SGHTA, CDR2 FQGTGA. V lost 3 bases and J 3 bases, leaving 11 bases between the germline ends. DNA for the CDR3: TGTGCCAGCAGCTTCTCCGGGCTCGACTATGGCTACACCTTC. Translating it yields CASSFSGLDYGYTF.

This chain uses TRBV24-1 with TRBJ2-5; D remains ambiguous. Germline V gene sequence: CDR1 KGHDR, CDR2 SFDVKD. The V end was cut by 3 bases, the J end by 5 bases, with 15 bases between. The CDR3 has 15 residues. The DNA of the CDR3 is TGTGCCACCAGTGATGACGACGGACCTTTCGAGACCCAGTACTTC. It codes for CATSDDDGPFETQYF.

Concerning this clonotype: The CDR3 ends on some other residue instead of the conserved phenylalanine or tryptophan, so this is likely a read error. It is unclear where the CDR3 begins or ends on the DNA, so no DNA is shown, and the CDR3 is as TCRdb lists it. The rearrangement links TRBV3-1 to TRBJ1-1; the D call in the table, TRBD1, was not verified against the DNA. Germline CDR1 reads LGHDT; CDR2 reads YNNKEL (reference sequence). The CDR3 adds up to 14 amino acids, both ends counted. CDR3 sequence: CASSQAGQGWEAFL.

The rearrangement joins TRBV27 to TRBJ2-7, with 7 bases fitting TRBD1. Per germline, CDR1 MNHEY and CDR2 SMNVEV (reference sequence). V shed 5 bases, J shed 0 bases, and the junction held 10 bases outside the gene matches. This CDR3 comprises 16 residues. The CDR3 DNA reads TGTGCCAGCAGTCCCTCGTCGGGACAGCTCTCCTACGAGCAGTACTTC. Translation: CASSPSSGQLSYEQYF.

The rearrangement links TRBV29-1 to TRBJ1-2; D is unclear. The germline V gene has CDR1 SQVTM and CDR2 ANQGSEA. This CDR3 comprises 14 residues. V was trimmed by 0 bases and J by 5 bases, leaving 13 bases between them. CDR3 DNA sequence: TGCAGCGTTGAAGAGTCCGACTGGTTTTATGGCTACACCTTC. This translates into CSVEESDWFYGYTF.

The CDR3 sequence is CSARDLDGALYEQYF. CDR3 bases: TGCAGTGCTAGAGATCTTGACGGAGCCCTCTACGAGCAGTACTTC. This chain links TRBV20-1 with TRBJ2-7; D gene unclear. Germline V gene data show CDR1 as DFQATT and CDR2 as SNEGSKA (reference sequence). The CDR3 runs 15 residues. Deletions cut 0 bases from V and 3 bases from J, with 15 bases between.

The J gene is TRBJ2-1, the V gene TRBV29-1; D is unresolved. This CDR3 is 15 amino acids long. CDR1 SQVTM and CDR2 ANQGSEA come from the germline V gene. Trimming stripped 3 bases from V and 8 bases from J, with 20 bases between. The CDR3 coding sequence is TGCAGCGTTGACTCGGACCATCCCGGCCGGGATGAGCAGTTCTTC. It codes for CSVDSDHPGRDEQFF.

The chain joins TRBV20-1 to TRBJ2-5; 13 bases fit TRBD2. This CDR3 comprises 14 residues. The J segment lost 2 bases and the V segment lost 5 bases, leaving 2 bases of the junction unmatched. CDR1 and CDR2 from the germline V gene are DFQATT and SNEGSKA (reference sequence). CDR3 sequence reads: CSAPGLAGQETQYF. Here the CDR3 DNA reads TGCAGTGCTCCGGGACTAGCGGGGCAAGAGACCCAGTACTTC.

V and J are TRBV12-5 and TRBJ2-3; TRBD2 agrees at 14 bases. Germline trimming cut 0 bases from V and 9 bases from J; bases unmatched to any gene: 2. The CDR3 has 15 residues. CDR1 is LGHNT, CDR2 FRNRAP, per germline. CDR3 protein: CASGLVGLAGGTQYF. CDR3 in DNA: TGTGCTAGTGGTTTGGTAGGACTAGCGGGGGGCACGCAGTATTTT.